This TCR beta chain came from a study of patients and donors after allogeneic stem cell transplantation. This clonotype was counted only a few times. MiXCR, run by TCRdb on the RT-PCR reads, gives a single entry per CDR3 protein. The sample has around 200,000 distinct CDR3 sequences; around 40% are singletons. The germline V gene has CDR1 SGHDT and CDR2 YYEEEE. Trimming shortened V by 1 base and J by 3 bases, and 10 bases separated the two germline ends. The CDR3 is 14 residues long. Sequenced material: blood, either unsorted or a sorted T cell fraction (not recorded which). The receptor was derived from a human donor who was either an allogeneic HSCT recipient or a stem cell or donor lymphocyte infusion donor (not recorded which). It is not recorded whose cells these are; they may come from a transplant donor. The rearrangement uses TRBV5-6 and TRBJ1-2, with D unresolved. In nucleotides, the CDR3 is TGTGCCAGCAGCTTGATAGGGCAGCACTATGGCTACACCTTC. The encoded protein is CASSLIGQHYGYTF.